These 26 T cell receptor beta chains share one sample of origin, sequenced in a study of cytomegalovirus exposure and HLA in healthy donors. With 60 Vbeta and 13 Jbeta primers, the PCR was carried out. Profiling relied on immunoSEQ multiplex PCR, and the TCRdb table lists in-frame clones only, not all of them. The data show fewer than 150,000 clones, about 73% seen once. The material sequenced was PBMCs. The receptors shown here come from a woman in her forties in good health and CMV-seronegative.

The V and J genes are TRBV7-6 and TRBJ2-5; maybe TRBD1 (7 bases). Germline assignment: CDR1 SGHVS and CDR2 FNYEAQ. The CDR3 contains 14 residues. V was cut by 4 bases and J by 5 bases, with 14 bases left in between. CDR3 sequence: CASSYWTGGETQYF. In DNA form, the CDR3 reads TGTGCCAGCAGCTACTGGACAGGAGGGGAGACCCAGTACTTC.

The table lists this clone with a few counts. The V gene is TRBV7-9, the J gene TRBJ1-1; D is possibly TRBD1 (6 bases). The CDR3 length is 13 residues. Trimming pared 2 bases from V and 3 bases from J, leaving 7 bases between. From germline, CDR1 is SEHNR and CDR2 FQNEAQ (reference sequence). This CDR3 reads CASSLKGDTEAFF. The DNA for the CDR3 is TGTGCCAGCAGCTTAAAGGGGGACACTGAAGCTTTCTTT.

This clone was recorded once. This chain uses TRBV11-1 with TRBJ1-3, with unresolved D. Germline CDR1 is SGHAT and CDR2 is FQDESV (reference sequence). The V and J ends lost 5 bases and 4 bases respectively, with 6 bases between them. The length of the CDR3 is 12 residues. The CDR3 region is CASSMRGNTIYF. CDR3 bases: TGTGCCAGCAGCATGAGAGGAAACACCATATATTTT.

The genes are TRBV7-3 and TRBJ2-6, with 9 bases that match TRBD2. V trimming: 1 base; J trimming: 1 base; junction bases outside the gene matches: 8. The CDR3 extends over 19 amino acids. Germline V gene sequence: CDR1 SGHTA, CDR2 FQGTGA. CDR3 residues: CASSLIGRAGGSGANVLTF. As DNA, the CDR3 is TGTGCCAGCAGCTTAATCGGACGAGCGGGGGGTTCTGGGGCCAACGTCCTGACTTTC. Based on the CDR3 plus reference TRBV7-3 and TRBJ2-6, the full variable domain is GAGVSQTPSNKVTEKGKYVELRCDPISGHTALYWYRQSLGQGPEFLIYFQGTGAADDSGLPNDRFFAVRPEGSVSTLKIQRTERGDSAVYLCASSLIGRAGGSGANVLTFGAGSRLTVL.

The chain has TRBV7-2 and TRBJ1-5; the D is unclear. Germline values: CDR1 SGHTA, CDR2 FQGNSA. This CDR3 region has 17 residues. Trimming took off 1 base at V and 4 bases at J, with 17 bases between the two ends. DNA for the CDR3: TGTGCCAGCAGCTTAGTAGGTTATCTGGGCGTAAATCAGCCCCAGCATTTT. As protein: CASSLVGYLGVNQPQHF. The full variable domain, in which reference TRBV7-2 and TRBJ1-5 provide the parts outside the CDR3, is GAGVSQSPSNKVTEKGKDVELRCDPISGHTALYWYRQSLGQGLEFLIYFQGNSAPDKSGLPSDRFSAERTGGSVSTLTIQRTQQEDSAVYLCASSLVGYLGVNQPQHFGDGTRLSIL.

This clone was seen only a few times. The junction departs from germline at one end; a sequencing error may be responsible. V gene TRBV9 combines with J gene TRBJ1-1; D gene uncertain. Germline values: CDR1 SGDLS, CDR2 YYNGEE. The CDR3 extends over 13 amino acids. This chain's CDR3 is CASSFSQNTEAFF. DNA for the CDR3: TGTGCCAGCAGCTTTTCTCAGAACACCGAAGCTTTCTTT.

The rearrangement links TRBV4-3 to TRBJ2-5; 10 bases align to TRBD2. The J call may be mistaken, given a closer DNA end match to TRBJ2-7. The CDR3 has 17 residues. Germline CDR1 reads LGHNA; CDR2 reads YSLEER. The CDR3 spells CASSQGPLGAGGGEQYF. The CDR3 coding sequence is TGCGCCAGCAGCCAAGGCCCCTTAGGAGCGGGAGGGGGCGAGCAGTACTTC.

J is TRBJ2-1 and V is TRBV13, with 10 bases lining up with TRBD1. The V segment lost 5 bases and the J segment 6 bases; nucleotides outside the gene matches: 7. In germline, CDR1 is PRHDT, CDR2 FYEKMQ (reference sequence). CDR3 length equals 15 residues. CDR3 residues: CASSDPGQGRNEQFF. The CDR3 DNA follows: TGTGCCAGCAGCGATCCGGGACAGGGGCGCAATGAGCAGTTCTTC.

This rearrangement joins TRBV27 to TRBJ2-2, with a tentative D call TRBD2 (6 bases). CDR3 length: 13 residues. Trimming removed 5 bases from V and 5 bases from J, with 9 bases in between. From germline, CDR1 is MNHEY and CDR2 SMNVEV (reference sequence). The CDR3 bases are TGTGCCAGCAGTGGGACTTTTACCGGGGAGCTGTTTTTT. Amino acids: CASSGTFTGELFF.

This chain links TRBV7-2 with TRBJ2-3, with 11 bases matching TRBD2. The germline V gene has CDR1 SGHTA and CDR2 FQGNSA. J was trimmed by 2 bases and V by 1 base; bases with no gene match: 2. The CDR3 length is 16 residues. Here the CDR3 reads CASSLGLAGPTDTQYF. The CDR3 nucleotides are TGTGCCAGCAGCTTAGGACTAGCGGGACCCACAGATACGCAGTATTTT. Combining the CDR3 with reference TRBV7-2 and TRBJ2-3 gives the whole variable domain GAGVSQSPSNKVTEKGKDVELRCDPISGHTALYWYRQSLGQGLEFLIYFQGNSAPDKSGLPSDRFSAERTGGSVSTLTIQRTQQEDSAVYLCASSLGLAGPTDTQYFGPGTRLTVL.

The V call is TRBV30, the J call TRBJ2-1, with 8 bases matching TRBD2. The CDR3 has 15 amino acids. CDR1 GTSNPN and CDR2 SVGIG come from the germline V gene (reference sequence). V was pared by 3 bases and J by 4 bases, with 8 bases of the junction left unmatched. The CDR3 DNA sequence: TGTGCCTGGAGACGACAGCGGGAGACGTACAATGAGCAGTTCTTC. This sequence encodes CAWRRQRETYNEQFF.

The chain uses TRBV7-8 and TRBJ2-5; D call uncertain. The CDR3 covers 13 residues. Trimming left V 6 bases short and J 7 bases short, with 15 bases between. Germline assignment: CDR1 SGHVS and CDR2 FQNEAQ. The CDR3 spells CASRSTAGATQYF. For the CDR3, the DNA is TGTGCCAGCAGGTCCACCGCTGGAGCGACCCAGTACTTC.

The chain links TRBV6-5 to TRBJ2-5; TRBD1 agrees at 8 bases. The CDR3 is made up of 15 amino acids. The germline gives CDR1 MNHEY, CDR2 SVGAGI. Unmatched junction bases numbered 9, after V lost 4 bases and J lost 5 bases. This CDR3 is CASSSGQGLRETQYF. CDR3 in DNA: TGTGCCAGCAGTTCTGGACAGGGACTCCGGGAGACCCAGTACTTC.

The chain has TRBV6-5 and TRBJ2-7; 8 nucleotides match TRBD1. The CDR3 has 14 residues. In germline, CDR1 is MNHEY, CDR2 SVGAGI. Trimming took 6 bases from V and 2 from J; bases not matched to a gene: 6. The CDR3 region has the DNA TGTGCCAGCAGGCCCGGGACAGGAGCCTACGAGCAGTACTTC. Its translation is CASRPGTGAYEQYF.

The V gene is TRBV27, the J gene TRBJ2-1, with a weak D call TRBD2 (6 bases). This CDR3 comprises 16 residues. The germline CDR1 and CDR2 sequences are MNHEY and SMNVEV (reference sequence). Trimming left V 5 bases short and J 6 bases short, with 20 bases between. CDR3 coding DNA: TGTGCCAGCAGTCCCCCCACTAGCCCTCCCCTCAATGAGCAGTTCTTC. This translates into CASSPPTSPPLNEQFF.

V usage is TRBV5-6 and J usage is TRBJ2-5, with 9 nucleotides matching TRBD1. The CDR3 is 17 residues long. From germline, CDR1 is SGHDT and CDR2 YYEEEE. Unmatched junction bases numbered 8, after V lost 2 bases and J lost 0 bases. The CDR3 loop reads CASSFRHRGQHQETQYF. Here the CDR3 DNA reads TGTGCCAGCAGCTTCCGTCACAGGGGGCAACACCAAGAGACCCAGTACTTC.

The gene calls are TRBV7-2 and TRBJ2-2; TRBD2 matches 7 bases. The CDR3 runs to 16 residues. V lost 1 base and J lost 6; bases outside the gene matches: 8. Per germline, CDR1 SGHTA and CDR2 FQGNSA. The DNA for the CDR3 is TGTGCCAGCAGCTTAGTTGGCGGGAGTAGGCCCGGGGAGCTGTTTTTT. It yields the protein CASSLVGGSRPGELFF.

This clone has just a few counts. In DNA form, the CDR3 reads TGTGCCAGCAGCTCGGGACAGGGTCCACAAGAGACCCAGTACTTC. As protein: CASSSGQGPQETQYF. The V and J genes are TRBV11-3 and TRBJ2-5; 9 bases are shared with TRBD1. Germline CDR1 is SGHNT and CDR2 is YENEEA. The V and J ends lost 4 bases and 2 bases, in that order; junction bases with no gene match: 5. CDR3 length equals 15 residues.

The V and J genes are TRBV6-1 and TRBJ1-4; 7 bases fit TRBD1. Germline-derived CDR1 and CDR2 are MNHNS and SASEGT. The CDR3 runs 14 residues. V lost 7 bases to trimming and J lost 6 bases; unmatched junction nucleotides: 8. CDR3 coding DNA: TGTGCCAGCAACCGGGACAGATTACATGAAAAACTGTTTTTT. Its translation is CASNRDRLHEKLFF.

The rearrangement uses TRBV4-3 and TRBJ2-1; 14 bases line up with TRBD2. The CDR3 totals 16 residues. Germline assignment: CDR1 LGHNA and CDR2 YSLEER. J gave up 8 bases and V 4 bases, and 7 bases lay outside the gene matches. CDR3 residues: CASSPLGLAGVDEQFF. CDR3 DNA sequence: TGCGCCAGCAGCCCCTTGGGACTAGCGGGAGTAGATGAGCAGTTCTTC.

This clone was recorded a few times. This chain uses TRBV18 with TRBJ2-7, with D possibly being TRBD2 (5 bases). The germline V gene encodes CDR1 KGHSH and CDR2 LQKENI. The CDR3 contains 12 residues. Trimming removed 3 bases at V and 6 bases at J, with 9 bases between. This CDR3 reads CASSPGDPEQYF. CDR3 nucleotide sequence: TGTGCCAGCTCACCCGGGGATCCCGAGCAGTACTTC.

This chain connects TRBV6-1 to TRBJ1-2; D might be TRBD1 (6 bases). This CDR3 comprises 16 residues. CDR1 MNHNS and CDR2 SASEGT come from the germline V gene. The ends were cut back, 0 bases at V and 6 bases at J, with 17 bases in the middle. The CDR3 DNA reads TGTGCCAGCAGTGAAGCGGGCCCACAGGGTTCCGATGGCTACACCTTC. Translating it yields CASSEAGPQGSDGYTF.

This clone was counted once. The chain joins TRBV9 to TRBJ2-2; D unresolved. V gave up 4 bases and J gave up 4 bases, with 11 bases separating them. CDR1 and CDR2 from the germline V gene are SGDLS and YYNGEE. CDR3 size: 14 residues. The CDR3 spells CASSPVAVTGELFF. Written as DNA, the CDR3 is TGTGCCAGCAGCCCCGTGGCCGTCACCGGGGAGCTGTTTTTT.

The gene calls are TRBV7-9 and TRBJ2-4; possibly TRBD1 for D (5 bases). From germline, CDR1 is SEHNR and CDR2 FQNEAQ (reference sequence). The CDR3 is made up of 17 amino acids. Trimming took 5 bases from V and 0 from J, leaving 17 bases between them. In DNA form, the CDR3 reads TGTGCCAGCAGCCCCGCCCCACAGGATTTAGCCAAAAACATTCAGTACTTC. As protein: CASSPAPQDLAKNIQYF.

V and J are TRBV11-3 and TRBJ2-1; possible D gene TRBD2, 7 bases. Trimming took off 5 bases at V and 10 bases at J, with 12 bases between the two ends. The CDR3 runs 12 residues. Germline CDR1 reads SGHNT; CDR2 reads YENEEA. The CDR3 DNA is TGTGCCAGCAGCCCGGGGGGCGGCGAGCAGTTCTTC. The encoded protein is CASSPGGGEQFF. Full variable domain (outside the CDR3, taken from reference TRBV11-3 and TRBJ2-1): EAGVVQSPRYKIIEKKQPVAFWCNPISGHNTLYWYLQNLGQGPELLIRYENEEAVDDSQLPKDRFSAERLKGVDSTLKIQPAELGDSAVYLCASSPGGGEQFFGPGTRLTVL.

This sequence joins TRBV10-3 and TRBJ2-1, with D maybe TRBD2 (6 bases). V was clipped by 4 bases and J by 8 bases, with 18 bases between them. This CDR3 has 15 amino acids. From germline, CDR1 is ENHRY and CDR2 SYGVKD. As DNA, the CDR3 is TGTGCCATCAGTGCGCGGCTAGCGATCGGCGATGAGCAGTTCTTC. Its translation is CAISARLAIGDEQFF.